The sequence of this T cell receptor beta chain was determined in a study of a mutant IDH1 vaccine in newly diagnosed glioma. At the level of the study: The study started vaccination 4-6 weeks after radiotherapy alone, or with temozolomide cycles. It was radiotherapy, temozolomide, or both that patients received previously, with most receiving both. Weeks 35 and 47 hosted visits V12 and V13, respectively.

Time point indicated: week 35, safety follow-up. In the vaccine, a single dose held 300 ug of the mutant IDH1 20-mer peptide, along with topical imiquimod. Diagnosis in the donors showed new WHO grade 3 or 4 astrocytomas that were IDH1-mutant and ATRX-lost. V lost 8 bases and J lost 4; bases outside the gene matches: 15. Germline lookup yields CDR1 MNHEY and CDR2 SMNVEV (reference sequence). This CDR3 spans 17 amino acids. In the case of this clone: Its antigen is as yet unknown.

TCRdb's table, derived via immunoSEQ multiplex PCR, lists solely in-frame clones and lacks some. Counted here are more than 55,000 clones, 80% to 90% occurring once; the ten biggest clones make up about 4.1%. Here the sequenced sample was PBMCs, taken from a glioma patient whose treatment included an IDH1 peptide vaccine. The chain carries TRBV27 and TRBJ2-2; 8 bases fit TRBD2. The origin of this receptor is a man aged 30 to 45 with glioma. The CDR3 here is CASRRNGGGPGTGELFF. CDR3 nucleotide sequence: TGTGCCAGCCGACGGAACGGCGGGGGGCCGGGCACCGGGGAGCTGTTTTTT.